Reported below is one T cell receptor (beta chain). Its antigen is still unknown. This sample is drawn from a study of cytomegalovirus exposure and HLA in healthy donors. Study summary: Approximately 180 million T cells yielded 120 million or so unique TCR beta sequences, as an earlier analysis found.

Study results and caveats: Earlier findings revealed that most TCR beta V segments proved productive either about 87% or about 30% of the time.

PCR used 60 Vbeta primers and 13 Jbeta primers. The data were produced by immunoSEQ multiplex PCR, yet TCRdb's version contains in-frame clones alone and is incomplete. The sample comprises some 120,000 clones, 74% of which are singletons, and roughly 6% rests with the top ten. Germline V gene sequence: CDR1 LNHDA, CDR2 SQIVND (reference sequence). The CDR3 loop spans 16 amino acids. The V segment lost 4 bases and the J segment 9 bases; nucleotides outside the gene matches: 15. The sequence came from a woman aged 50 to 60 in good health and CMV-seropositive. The source material was PBMCs. V gene TRBV19 combines with J gene TRBJ1-2, with 9 bases identical to TRBD1. Here the CDR3 DNA reads TGTGCCAGTAGTACCCCCGTGGGACAGGGCGAGTCGCGCTACACCTTC. This translates into CASSTPVGQGESRYTF.